This TCR beta chain came from a study of blood T cell repertoires in COVID-19. Study-wide background: Specimens from acute and convalescent COVID-19 originated in the United States, Italy and Spain. T cells, B-cell-depleted T cells, or PBMCs provided the cDNA or gDNA that served as material.

Original methodology: Counts of nucleated cells, estimated from reference gene primer amplification, were obtained. Libraries were prepared by immunoSEQ multiplex PCR; TCRdb keeps only in-frame clonotypes and omits some of them. That table is the source of V, J and clone size, and D and trimming were worked out from the DNA. The sample records about 220,000 clones, about 78% being singletons. Trimming took off 11 bases at V and 0 bases at J, with 9 bases between the two ends. Germline-derived CDR1 and CDR2 are MNHEY and SVGAGI. The CDR3 spans 12 residues. Sequenced sample: peripheral blood. The clonotype was recovered from a woman in her 70s with acute or convalescent COVID-19. V and J are TRBV6-5 and TRBJ2-3, with unresolved D. CDR3 loop: CASSVSTDTQYF. CDR3 DNA: TGTGCCTCCTCCGTTAGCACAGATACGCAGTATTTT.